This record looks at one T cell receptor beta chain sequence and its context. This sample was included in a study of shared clonotypes between healthy human individuals. Sequenced by immunoSEQ multiplex PCR; TCRdb stores in-frame clones only, minus some. The sample records around 2,100,000 clones, just under 95% being singletons. Germline-derived CDR1 and CDR2 are SGHDT and YYEEEE. Trimming removed 4 bases at V and 6 bases at J, with 11 bases between. The CDR3 sequence is 12 residues long. CD45RO-negative, CCR7-selected cells formed the naive CD8 fraction, which excluded terminally differentiated effector memory CD45RA+ cells.

The specimen sequenced was naive CD8+ T cells sorted from blood. The chain joins TRBV5-6 to TRBJ2-7; D unresolved. This TCR was sampled from a man between 18 and 29 years old in good health. The CDR3 nucleotides are TGTGCCAGCAGCCCGGTATGGGGCGAGCAGTACTTC. Amino acids: CASSPVWGEQYF.